The present T cell receptor (beta chain) was sequenced within a study of ipilimumab plus nivolumab after autologous stem cell transplantation. This clone has only one observation. CDR3 length equals 13 residues. V lost 8 bases to trimming and J lost 2 bases, with 9 bases between them. CDR1 and CDR2 from the germline V gene are SGHVS and FQNEAQ. Profiling relied on immunoSEQ multiplex PCR, and the TCRdb table lists in-frame clones only, not all of them. The table includes 13,000 to 15,000 clones, approximately 72% detected once. Source: PBMCs, taken in a trial of ipilimumab plus nivolumab as post-transplant consolidation. This TCR came from a male donor with primary mediastinal lymphoma. J is TRBJ1-4 and V is TRBV7-8; TRBD1 is a possible D gene (6 bases). CDR3 in amino acids: CASGGATNEKLFF. The CDR3 nucleotides are TGTGCCAGCGGGGGGGCGACTAATGAAAAACTGTTTTTT.